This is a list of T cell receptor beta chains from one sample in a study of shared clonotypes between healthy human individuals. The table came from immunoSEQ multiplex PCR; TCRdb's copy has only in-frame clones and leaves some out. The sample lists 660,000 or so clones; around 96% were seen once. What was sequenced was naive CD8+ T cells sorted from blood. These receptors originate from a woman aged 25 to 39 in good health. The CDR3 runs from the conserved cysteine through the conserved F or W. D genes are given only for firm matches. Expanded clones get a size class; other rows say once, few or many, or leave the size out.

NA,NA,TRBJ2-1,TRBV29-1,CSVEDLSNEQFF,TGCAGCGTTGAAGATTTGTCCAATGAGCAGTTCTTC
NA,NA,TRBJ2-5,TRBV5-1,CASSLEGGFPETQYF,TGCGCCAGCAGCTTGGAGGGTGGGTTCCCAGAGACCCAGTACTTC
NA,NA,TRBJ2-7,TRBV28,CASTKQGRSYEQYF,TGTGCCAGCACCAAACAGGGTCGATCCTACGAGCAGTACTTC
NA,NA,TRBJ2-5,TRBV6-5,CASSWSEPYQETQYF,TGTGCCAGCAGTTGGTCGGAACCTTACCAAGAGACCCAGTACTTC
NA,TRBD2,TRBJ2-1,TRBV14,CASSQEDSGRRFYNEQFF,TGTGCCAGCAGCCAAGAGGATAGCGGGAGGCGTTTCTACAATGAGCAGTTCTTC
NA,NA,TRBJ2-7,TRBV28,CASSLTIGDENYEQYF,TGTGCCAGCAGTTTGACAATCGGGGACGAGAACTACGAGCAGTACTTC
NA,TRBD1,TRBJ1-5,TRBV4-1,CASSQGGTGVQPQHF,TGCGCCAGCAGCCAAGGGGGGACAGGGGTGCAGCCCCAGCATTTT
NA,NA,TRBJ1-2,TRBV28,CASSSSNYGYTF,TGTGCCAGCAGTTCGTCTAACTATGGCTACACCTTC
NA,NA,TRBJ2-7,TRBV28,CASSFWGSYEQYF,TGTGCCAGCAGTTTTTGGGGCTCCTACGAGCAGTACTTC
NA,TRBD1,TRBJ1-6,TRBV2,CASRLGQGAVRSPLHF,TGTGCCAGCAGACTCGGACAGGGGGCAGTACGATCACCCCTCCACTTT
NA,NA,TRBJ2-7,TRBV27,CASSPGPSGYEQYF,TGTGCCAGCAGTCCCGGGCCTTCAGGCTACGAGCAGTACTTC
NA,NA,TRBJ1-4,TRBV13,CASSLAAGAEEKLFF,TGTGCCAGCAGCTTAGCTGCAGGGGCGGAAGAAAAACTGTTTTTT
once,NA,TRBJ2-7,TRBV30,CAWSRDDTDWDSYEQYF,TGTGCCTGGAGTCGAGATGACACAGACTGGGACTCCTACGAGCAGTACTTC
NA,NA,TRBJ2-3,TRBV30,CAWSVLTDTQYF,TGTGCCTGGAGTGTACTTACAGATACGCAGTATTTT
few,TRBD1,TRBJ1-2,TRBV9,CASSRGQGMPSYGYTF,TGTGCCAGCAGCAGGGGACAGGGCATGCCATCCTATGGCTACACCTTC
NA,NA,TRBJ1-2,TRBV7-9,CATSTGNAYGYTF,TGTGCCACGTCGACCGGGAACGCCTATGGCTACACCTTC
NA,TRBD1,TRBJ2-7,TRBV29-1,CSVEDGQEVEQYF,TGCAGCGTTGAAGATGGACAGGAAGTCGAGCAGTACTTC
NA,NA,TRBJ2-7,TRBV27,CASSPGAPEQYF,TGTGCCAGCAGCCCCGGGGCCCCCGAGCAGTACTTC
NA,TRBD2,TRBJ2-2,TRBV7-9,CAATGGKTGELFF,TGTGCCGCCACGGGAGGAAAAACCGGGGAGCTGTTTTTT
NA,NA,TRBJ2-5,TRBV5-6,CASSPDGTGETQYF,TGTGCCAGCAGCCCGGACGGGACGGGGGAGACCCAGTACTTC
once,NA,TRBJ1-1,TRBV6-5,CASSYLRGNTEAFF,TGTGCCAGCAGTTACTTAAGGGGGAACACTGAAGCTTTCTTT